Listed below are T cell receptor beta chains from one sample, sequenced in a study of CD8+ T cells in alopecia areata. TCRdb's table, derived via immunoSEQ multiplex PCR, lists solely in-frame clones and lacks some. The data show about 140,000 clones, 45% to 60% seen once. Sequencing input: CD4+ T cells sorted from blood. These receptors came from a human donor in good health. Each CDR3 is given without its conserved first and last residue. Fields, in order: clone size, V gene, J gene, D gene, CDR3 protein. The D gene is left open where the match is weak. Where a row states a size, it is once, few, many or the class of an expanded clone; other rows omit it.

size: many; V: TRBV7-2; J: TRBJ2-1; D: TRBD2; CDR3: ASSLAIYGLAGFYNEQF
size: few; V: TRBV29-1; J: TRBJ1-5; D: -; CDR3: SVVTEAGLQH
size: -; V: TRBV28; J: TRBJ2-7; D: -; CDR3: ASVGQGAAGEQY
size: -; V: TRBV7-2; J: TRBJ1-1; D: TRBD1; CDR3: ASSLGTGTNTEAF
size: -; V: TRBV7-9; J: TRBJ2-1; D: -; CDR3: ASNEQF
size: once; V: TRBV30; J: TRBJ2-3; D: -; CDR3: AWLPRNSDTQY
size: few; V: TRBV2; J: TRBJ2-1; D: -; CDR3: ASTLGRNNEQF
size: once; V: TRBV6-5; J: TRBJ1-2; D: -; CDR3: ASSYSLGGNYGYT
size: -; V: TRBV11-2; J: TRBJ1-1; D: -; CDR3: ASSSPLLLDTEAF
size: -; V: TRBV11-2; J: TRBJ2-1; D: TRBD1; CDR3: ASRPVRDRVNEQF
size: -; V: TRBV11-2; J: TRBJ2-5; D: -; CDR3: ASSQTREETQY
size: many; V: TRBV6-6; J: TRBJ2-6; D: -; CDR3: ASSKAAAGANVLT
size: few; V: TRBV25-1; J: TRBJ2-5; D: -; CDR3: ASSRPTETQY
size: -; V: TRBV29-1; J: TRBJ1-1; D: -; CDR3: SVEVSGATEAF
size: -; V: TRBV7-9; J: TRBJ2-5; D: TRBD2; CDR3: ASSQAGGPGKETQY
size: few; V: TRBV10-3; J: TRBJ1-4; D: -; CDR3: AISESGTTNEKLF